The next 25 T cell receptor beta chains were all read from a single sample in a study of CD8+ T cells in alopecia areata. Roughly 5 patients' sorted CD4+ cells yielded CD25+CD127- cells. Isolated RNA was reverse transcribed into cDNA used as the sequencing template. Sequenced by immunoSEQ multiplex PCR; TCRdb stores in-frame clones only, minus some. In the table there are around 36,000 clones, 45% to 65% of which are singletons. Source material: CD4+ Tregs sorted from blood. Receptors originate from a human donor with alopecia areata.

This clone was detected a few times. J is TRBJ1-2 and V is TRBV7-9; 8 positions match TRBD1. The CDR3 consists of 15 residues. J was trimmed by 7 bases and V by 1 base; bases with no gene match: 8. Germline CDR1 SEHNR, CDR2 FQNEAQ (reference sequence). The CDR3 region is CASSLGTGPRGGYTF. The CDR3 DNA is TGTGCCAGCAGCTTAGGGACAGGGCCCAGGGGTGGCTACACCTTC.

This chain joins TRBV2 and TRBJ1-1, with a weak D call TRBD1 (6 bases). Germline V lookup: CDR1 SNHLY, CDR2 FYNNEI. The CDR3 covers 14 residues. The V end was cut by 4 bases, the J end by 10 bases, with 19 bases between. The CDR3 DNA follows: TGTGCCAGCAGTGTGGAAACAGGGCCCTCGCGAGCTTTCTTT. Translated: CASSVETGPSRAFF.

The chain carries TRBV7-2 and TRBJ2-6, with TRBD1 identical over 9 bases. J was trimmed by 4 bases and V by 5 bases; bases with no gene match: 9. The CDR3 runs to 17 residues. From germline, CDR1 is SGHTA and CDR2 FQGNSA. The CDR3 here is CASSPRQGVAGANVLTF. As DNA, the CDR3 is TGTGCCAGCAGCCCTCGACAGGGGGTGGCCGGGGCCAACGTCCTGACTTTC. The variable domain in full, completed from reference TRBV7-2 and TRBJ2-6, reads GAGVSQSPSNKVTEKGKDVELRCDPISGHTALYWYRQSLGQGLEFLIYFQGNSAPDKSGLPSDRFSAERTGGSVSTLTIQRTQQEDSAVYLCASSPRQGVAGANVLTFGAGSRLTVL.

The chain uses TRBV7-8 and TRBJ2-7, with D maybe TRBD1 (6 bases). The germline V and J ends were trimmed by 2 bases and 11 bases, with 16 bases remaining between them. Looked up from germline, CDR1 is SGHVS and CDR2 is FQNEAQ. The length of the CDR3 is 13 residues. The CDR3 spells CASSLNRERGKYF. The CDR3 DNA is TGTGCCAGCAGCTTAAACAGGGAGCGAGGGAAGTACTTC.

In its sample, this clone was seen a few times. CDR3 in DNA: TGTGCCAGCAGGCCCAGGGGCGGCTCTGGAAACACCATATATTTT. Translated: CASRPRGGSGNTIYF. The rearrangement links TRBV7-8 to TRBJ1-3; the D gene is possibly TRBD1 (6 bases). Germline values: CDR1 SGHVS, CDR2 FQNEAQ. The V gene lost 6 bases and the J gene lost 0 bases, with 12 bases spanning the gap. The CDR3 extends over 15 amino acids.

The CDR3 DNA reads as TGTGCCAGCAGCCGAGAGACAGGGGTGCAAGAGACCCAGTACTTC. It yields the protein CASSRETGVQETQYF. This chain uses TRBV11-2 with TRBJ2-5, with 8 positions matching TRBD1. After removal of 5 bases from V and 2 bases from J, the junction contained 7 bases not matched to a gene. Germline V lookup: CDR1 SGHAT, CDR2 FQNNGV. CDR3 length: 15 amino acids. Supplemented by reference TRBV11-2 and TRBJ2-5, the full variable domain reads EAGVAQSPRYKIIEKRQSVAFWCNPISGHATLYWYQQILGQGPKLLIQFQNNGVVDDSQLPKDRFSAERLKGVDSTLKIQPAKLEDSAVYLCASSRETGVQETQYFGPGTRLLVL.

V and J are TRBV2 and TRBJ2-3, with D uncertain. Trimming removed 6 bases at V and 6 bases at J, with 7 bases between. This CDR3 region has 11 residues. CDR1 is SNHLY and CDR2 is FYNNEI in the germline V gene. CDR3 amino acids: CASREYDTQYF. CDR3 in DNA: TGTGCCAGCAGGGAGTACGATACGCAGTATTTT.

The rearrangement links TRBV28 to TRBJ1-2; D may be TRBD1 (6 bases). CDR3 length: 15 amino acids. V shed 3 bases and J shed 3 bases, with 14 bases lying between them. Germline V CDR1 and CDR2: MDHEN, SYDVKM. The CDR3 DNA sequence: TGTGCCAGCAGTTTTCCGGGGGAGGGGGACTATGGCTACACCTTC. It codes for CASSFPGEGDYGYTF.

This clone is medium-sized. The chain recombines TRBV2 with TRBJ1-5, with D hard to call. CDR3 length equals 15 residues. Per the germline V gene, CDR1 is SNHLY and CDR2 is FYNNEI. V was trimmed by 4 bases and J by 0 bases, leaving 10 bases between them. In DNA form, the CDR3 reads TGTGCCAGCAGTGGGTCAGGCCATAGCAATCAGCCCCAGCATTTT. Its translation is CASSGSGHSNQPQHF.

The genes are TRBV15 and TRBJ1-1; 11 nucleotides match TRBD1. Trimming at V came to 3 bases and at J to 4 bases, leaving 1 base not matched to a gene. CDR3 length: 14 amino acids. From germline, CDR1 is LNHNV and CDR2 YYDKDF (reference sequence). The CDR3 reads CATSSGQGATEAFF. The CDR3 nucleotides read TGTGCCACCAGCAGTGGACAGGGGGCCACTGAAGCTTTCTTT.

The V call is TRBV18, the J call TRBJ2-3; possibly TRBD1 for D (5 bases). The CDR3 is 12 residues long. Germline values: CDR1 KGHSH, CDR2 LQKENI. Trimming cost V 6 bases and J 3 bases, with 7 bases left between them. The CDR3 region is CASSPGTDTQYF. The CDR3, as DNA: TGTGCCAGCTCGCCAGGGACAGATACGCAGTATTTT.

This sequence joins TRBV19 and TRBJ2-7; D is possibly TRBD2 (6 bases). With 6 bases removed from V and 0 bases from J, the gap between germline ends came to 12 bases. The CDR3 is 14 residues long. Germline-derived CDR1 and CDR2 are LNHDA and SQIVND (reference sequence). The CDR3 loop reads CASRILASSYEQYF. The CDR3, as DNA: TGTGCCAGTAGGATTCTAGCGTCCTCCTACGAGCAGTACTTC.

This sequence joins TRBV30 and TRBJ2-2; either TRBD1 or TRBD2 may supply D (5 bases each). This CDR3 has 15 residues. V lost 2 bases and J 6 bases, leaving 16 bases between the germline ends. Looked up from germline, CDR1 is GTSNPN and CDR2 is SVGIG (reference sequence). This CDR3 is CAWSFGGGGAGELFF. The DNA for the CDR3 is TGTGCCTGGAGTTTCGGTGGGGGTGGCGCCGGGGAGCTGTTTTTT.

The genes are TRBV7-9 and TRBJ2-5; no definite D call. The germline gives CDR1 SEHNR, CDR2 FQNEAQ (reference sequence). Trimming took 6 bases from V and 5 from J, leaving 13 bases between them. This CDR3 has 13 residues. The CDR3 spells CASRVASGETQYF. The CDR3, as DNA: TGTGCCAGCAGGGTTGCAAGTGGGGAGACCCAGTACTTC.

In its sample, this clone was seen once. The chain joins TRBV7-8 to TRBJ2-2; the D gene could be TRBD1 or TRBD2 (6 bases each). CDR3 length: 14 amino acids. V gave up 6 bases and J gave up 4 bases, with 12 bases separating them. Germline assignment: CDR1 SGHVS and CDR2 FQNEAQ. The CDR3 here is CASRAGGLTGELFF. CDR3 nucleotide sequence: TGTGCCAGCAGGGCCGGGGGCCTCACCGGGGAGCTGTTTTTT. Supplemented by reference TRBV7-8 and TRBJ2-2, the full variable domain reads GAGVSQSPRYKVAKRGQDVALRCDPISGHVSLFWYQQALGQGPEFLTYFQNEAQLDKSGLPSDRFFAERPEGSVSTLKIQRTQQEDSAVYLCASRAGGLTGELFFGEGSRLTVL.

The genes are TRBV15 and TRBJ2-5; D is unresolved. Looked up from germline, CDR1 is LNHNV and CDR2 is YYDKDF (reference sequence). The CDR3 extends over 14 amino acids. V shed 8 bases and J shed 2 bases, with 15 bases lying between them. CDR3 loop: CATSRTRDQETQYF. CDR3 in DNA: TGTGCCACCTCTCGGACGAGAGATCAAGAGACCCAGTACTTC.

The chain recombines TRBV9 with TRBJ1-3, with 7 bases identical to TRBD1. Germline loops: CDR1 SGDLS, CDR2 YYNGEE. CDR3 size: 15 residues. V was pared by 4 bases and J by 2 bases, with 6 bases of the junction left unmatched. CDR3 protein: CASSQGQWAGNTIYF. In DNA, the CDR3 is TGTGCCAGCAGCCAGGGACAGTGGGCTGGAAACACCATATATTTT.

The chain uses TRBV4-1 and TRBJ2-5; no firm D call. This CDR3 contains 14 residues. V was clipped by 3 bases and J by 5 bases, with 13 bases between them. Germline CDR1 reads MGHRA; CDR2 reads YSYEKL. For the CDR3, the DNA is TGCGCCAGCAGCCAGGCAAGGATGGTGGAGACCCAGTACTTC. Encoded protein: CASSQARMVETQYF.

This chain connects TRBV9 to TRBJ2-7; no clear D. The length of the CDR3 is 14 residues. The V end was cut by 3 bases, the J end by 2 bases, with 12 bases between. Germline V gene sequence: CDR1 SGDLS, CDR2 YYNGEE. CDR3 loop: CASSEQSQTYEQYF. For the CDR3, the DNA is TGTGCCAGCAGCGAGCAGTCCCAGACCTACGAGCAGTACTTC.

This clone was picked up a small number of times. The genes are TRBV19 and TRBJ2-6; 12 positions match TRBD1. The CDR3 length is 18 residues. CDR1 and CDR2 from the germline V gene are LNHDA and SQIVND (reference sequence). The V gene end was trimmed by 7 bases and the J gene end by 3 bases; junction bases not matched to a gene: 10. CDR3 sequence: CASTRWGQGARGANVLTF. The DNA for the CDR3 is TGTGCCAGTACACGTTGGGGACAGGGGGCGCGTGGGGCCAACGTCCTGACTTTC.

This chain joins TRBV27 and TRBJ2-3; D is perhaps TRBD2 (5 bases). The V and J ends lost 6 bases and 1 base respectively, with 11 bases between them. The CDR3 runs to 14 residues. Germline values: CDR1 MNHEY, CDR2 SMNVEV (reference sequence). CDR3 DNA sequence: TGTGCCAGCAGGCCGTTCGGGGGCACAGATACGCAGTATTTT. This codes for CASRPFGGTDTQYF.

This clone showed up just a few times. This chain's CDR3 is CASSLKQLNQPQHF. CDR3 in DNA: TGTGCCAGCAGCTTGAAACAGCTCAATCAGCCCCAGCATTTT. V usage is TRBV5-6 and J usage is TRBJ1-5; D unresolved. This CDR3 is built from 14 residues. Trimming cost V 1 base and J 3 bases, with 8 bases left between them. Per the germline V gene, CDR1 is SGHDT and CDR2 is YYEEEE. The variable domain in full, completed from reference TRBV5-6 and TRBJ1-5, reads DAGVTQSPTHLIKTRGQQVTLRCSPKSGHDTVSWYQQALGQGPQFIFQYYEEEERQRGNFPDRFSGHQFPNYSSELNVNALLLGDSALYLCASSLKQLNQPQHFGDGTRLSIL.

This clone showed up just a few times. The genes are TRBV7-2 and TRBJ2-1, with 9 bases aligning to TRBD1. V dropped 7 bases and J dropped 7; count of bases not matched to a gene: 11. The germline gives CDR1 SGHTA, CDR2 FQGNSA. The CDR3 is 15 residues long. CDR3 loop: CASTPGQGPLNEQFF. In nucleotides, the CDR3 is TGTGCCAGCACCCCCGGACAGGGGCCTTTGAATGAGCAGTTCTTC.

About this clone: Other DNA sequences within the sample encode an identical CDR3. The chain has TRBV7-2 and TRBJ1-2; 7 nucleotides match TRBD1. Germline CDR1 is SGHTA and CDR2 is FQGNSA. With 5 bases clipped from V and 2 bases from J, the junction kept 2 bases outside the gene matches. The CDR3 is made up of 13 amino acids. CDR3 in amino acids: CASSLGQNYGYTF. Here the CDR3 DNA reads TGTGCCAGCAGCCTGGGACAGAACTATGGCTACACCTTC.

The chain carries TRBV4-3 and TRBJ2-3; no definite D call. This CDR3 region has 16 residues. Germline V CDR1 and CDR2: LGHNA, YSLEER. The V end lost 1 base, the J end lost 3 bases, and 14 bases lay between the germline ends. This CDR3 reads CASSQGAAVGTDTQYF. The CDR3 DNA reads TGCGCCAGCAGCCAAGGGGCTGCGGTGGGGACAGATACGCAGTATTTT.